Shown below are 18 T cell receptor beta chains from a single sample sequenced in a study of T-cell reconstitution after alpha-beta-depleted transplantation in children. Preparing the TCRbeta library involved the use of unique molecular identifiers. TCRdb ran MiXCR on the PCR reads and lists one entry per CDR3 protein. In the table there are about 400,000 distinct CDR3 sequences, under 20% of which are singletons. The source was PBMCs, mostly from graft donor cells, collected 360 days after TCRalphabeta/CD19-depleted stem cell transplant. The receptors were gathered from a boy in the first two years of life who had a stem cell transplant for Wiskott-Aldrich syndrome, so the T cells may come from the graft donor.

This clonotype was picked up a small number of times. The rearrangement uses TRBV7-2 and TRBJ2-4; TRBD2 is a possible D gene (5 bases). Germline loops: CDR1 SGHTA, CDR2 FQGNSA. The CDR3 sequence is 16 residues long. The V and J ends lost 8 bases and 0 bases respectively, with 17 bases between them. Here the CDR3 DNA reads TGTGCCAGCTCAGCAGCGTCGAGCGGAGCCAAAAACATTCAGTACTTC. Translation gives CASSAASSGAKNIQYF.

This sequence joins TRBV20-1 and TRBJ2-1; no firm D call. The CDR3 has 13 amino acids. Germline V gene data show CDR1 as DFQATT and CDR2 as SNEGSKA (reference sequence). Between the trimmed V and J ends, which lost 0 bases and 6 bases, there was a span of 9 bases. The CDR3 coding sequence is TGCAGTGCTAGAGATTTCCAGTCCAATGAGCAGTTCTTC. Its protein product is CSARDFQSNEQFF.

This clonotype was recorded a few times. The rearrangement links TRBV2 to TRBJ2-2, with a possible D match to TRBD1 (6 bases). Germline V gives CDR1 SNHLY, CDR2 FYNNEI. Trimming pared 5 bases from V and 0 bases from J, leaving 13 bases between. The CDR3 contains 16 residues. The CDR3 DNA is TGTGCCAGCAGTTATCTGCAGGGGTCGAACACCGGGGAGCTGTTTTTT. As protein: CASSYLQGSNTGELFF.

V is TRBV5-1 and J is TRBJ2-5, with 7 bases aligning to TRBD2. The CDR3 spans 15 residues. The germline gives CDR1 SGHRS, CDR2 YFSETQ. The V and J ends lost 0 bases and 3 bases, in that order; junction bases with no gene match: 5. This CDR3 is CASSLDLSGEETQYF. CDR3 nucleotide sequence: TGCGCCAGCAGCTTGGATCTCAGCGGGGAAGAGACCCAGTACTTC.

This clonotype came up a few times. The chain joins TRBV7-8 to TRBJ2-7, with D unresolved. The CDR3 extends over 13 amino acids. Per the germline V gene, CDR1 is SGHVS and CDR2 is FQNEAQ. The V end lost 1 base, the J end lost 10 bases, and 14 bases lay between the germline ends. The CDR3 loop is CASSLVGAPGQYF. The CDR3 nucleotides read TGTGCCAGCAGCTTAGTTGGCGCACCAGGACAGTACTTC.

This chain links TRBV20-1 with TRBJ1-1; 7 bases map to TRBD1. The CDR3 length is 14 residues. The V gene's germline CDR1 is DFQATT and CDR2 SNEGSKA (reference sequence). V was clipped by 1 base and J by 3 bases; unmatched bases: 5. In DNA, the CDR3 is TGCAGTGCTAGAGCCCAGGGGGGGCACACTGAAGCTTTCTTT. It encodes CSARAQGGHTEAFF.

The CDR3 region has the DNA TGTGCCAGCAAGGTCGGAACGACAGCAGAAGAGACCCAGTACTTC. Translated, it gives CASKVGTTAEETQYF. The genes are TRBV6-1 and TRBJ2-5, with D possibly being TRBD1 (5 bases). The CDR3 sequence is 15 residues long. Germline-derived CDR1 and CDR2 are MNHNS and SASEGT. Trimming shortened V by 7 bases and J by 3 bases, and 18 bases separated the two germline ends.

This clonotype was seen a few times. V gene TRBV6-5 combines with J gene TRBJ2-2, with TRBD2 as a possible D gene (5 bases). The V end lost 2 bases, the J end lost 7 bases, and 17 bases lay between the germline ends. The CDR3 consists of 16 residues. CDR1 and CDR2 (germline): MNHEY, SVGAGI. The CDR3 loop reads CASSYDASSAGGELFF. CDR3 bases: TGTGCCAGCAGTTACGACGCTAGCTCGGCCGGCGGGGAGCTGTTTTTT.

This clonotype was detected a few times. In DNA form, the CDR3 reads TGCGCCAGCAGCCAACCAGACAGGGTCAATCAGCCCCAGCATTTT. Its protein product is CASSQPDRVNQPQHF. This rearrangement joins TRBV4-1 to TRBJ1-5, with 7 positions matching TRBD1. CDR3 length equals 15 residues. Per germline, CDR1 MGHRA and CDR2 YSYEKL. V was pared by 2 bases and J by 3 bases, with 4 bases of the junction left unmatched.

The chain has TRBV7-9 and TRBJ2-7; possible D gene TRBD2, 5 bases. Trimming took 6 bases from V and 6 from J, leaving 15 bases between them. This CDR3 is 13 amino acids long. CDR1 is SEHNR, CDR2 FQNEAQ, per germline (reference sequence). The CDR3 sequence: CASSPGPGSEQYF. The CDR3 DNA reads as TGTGCCAGCAGTCCCGGACCGGGGAGCGAGCAGTACTTC.

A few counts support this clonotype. The CDR3 here is CASSLRWTESSYNSPLHF. The CDR3 DNA sequence: TGTGCCAGCAGCTTACGCTGGACAGAGAGCTCCTATAATTCACCCCTCCACTTT. The V gene is TRBV7-2, the J gene TRBJ1-6, with TRBD1 as a possible D gene (6 bases). Germline V gene lookup returns CDR1 SGHTA and CDR2 FQGNSA. V lost 2 bases, J lost 0 bases, and 14 bases lay in between. CDR3 length: 18 amino acids. Full variable domain (missing parts from reference TRBV7-2 and TRBJ1-6): GAGVSQSPSNKVTEKGKDVELRCDPISGHTALYWYRQSLGQGLEFLIYFQGNSAPDKSGLPSDRFSAERTGGSVSTLTIQRTQQEDSAVYLCASSLRWTESSYNSPLHFGNGTRLTVT.

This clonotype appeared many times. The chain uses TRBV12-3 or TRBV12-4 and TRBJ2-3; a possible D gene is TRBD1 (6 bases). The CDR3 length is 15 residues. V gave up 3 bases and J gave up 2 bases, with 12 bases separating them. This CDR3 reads CASSFWGPTTDTQYF. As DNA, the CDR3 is TGTGCCAGCAGTTTCTGGGGGCCTACCACAGATACGCAGTATTTT.

In DNA form, the CDR3 reads TGCAGCGGGGAGGGGACTAGCCTCCACAATGAGCAGTTCTTC. This encodes CSGEGTSLHNEQFF. This rearrangement joins TRBV29-1 to TRBJ2-1; 9 bases map to TRBD2. From germline, CDR1 is SQVTM and CDR2 ANQGSEA. After removal of 7 bases from V and 5 bases from J, the junction contained 9 bases not matched to a gene. This CDR3 comprises 14 residues.

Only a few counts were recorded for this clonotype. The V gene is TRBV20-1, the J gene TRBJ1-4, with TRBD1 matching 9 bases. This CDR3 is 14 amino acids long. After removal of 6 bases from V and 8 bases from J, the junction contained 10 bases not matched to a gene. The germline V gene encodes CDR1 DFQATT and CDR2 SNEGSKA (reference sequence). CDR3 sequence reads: CSAIPGTGMEKLFF. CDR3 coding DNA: TGCAGTGCAATCCCTGGGACAGGGATGGAAAAACTGTTTTTT.

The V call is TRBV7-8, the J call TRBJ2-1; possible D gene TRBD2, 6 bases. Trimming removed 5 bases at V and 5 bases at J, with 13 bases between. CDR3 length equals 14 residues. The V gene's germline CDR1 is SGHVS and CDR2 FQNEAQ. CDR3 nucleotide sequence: TGTGCCAGCAGCCCCGTAGCGGAGGACAATGAGCAGTTCTTC. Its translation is CASSPVAEDNEQFF. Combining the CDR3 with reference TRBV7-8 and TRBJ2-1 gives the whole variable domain GAGVSQSPRYKVAKRGQDVALRCDPISGHVSLFWYQQALGQGPEFLTYFQNEAQLDKSGLPSDRFFAERPEGSVSTLKIQRTQQEDSAVYLCASSPVAEDNEQFFGPGTRLTVL.

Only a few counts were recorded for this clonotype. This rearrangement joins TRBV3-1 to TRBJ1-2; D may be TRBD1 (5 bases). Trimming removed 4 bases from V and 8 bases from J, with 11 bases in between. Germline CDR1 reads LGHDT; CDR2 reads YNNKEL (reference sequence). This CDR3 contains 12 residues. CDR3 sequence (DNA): TGTGCCAGCAGCCTTGGGGGTAAGGGCTACACCTTC. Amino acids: CASSLGGKGYTF.

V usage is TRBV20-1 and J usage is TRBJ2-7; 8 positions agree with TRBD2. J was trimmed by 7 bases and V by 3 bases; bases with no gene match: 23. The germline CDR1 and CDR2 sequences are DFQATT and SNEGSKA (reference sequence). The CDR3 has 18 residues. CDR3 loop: CSASGAPGLESSGWEQYF. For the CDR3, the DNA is TGCAGTGCTAGCGGGGCCCCGGGACTAGAGTCCTCTGGGTGGGAGCAGTACTTC.

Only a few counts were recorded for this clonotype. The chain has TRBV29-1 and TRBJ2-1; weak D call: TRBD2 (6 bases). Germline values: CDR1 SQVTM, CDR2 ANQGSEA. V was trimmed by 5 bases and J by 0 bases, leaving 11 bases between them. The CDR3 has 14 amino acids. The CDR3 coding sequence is TGCAGCGTTACGGGACTCCTCTCCTACAATGAGCAGTTCTTC. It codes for CSVTGLLSYNEQFF.